These T cell receptor beta chains were read from a single sample in a study of shared clonotypes between healthy human individuals. Assay used: immunoSEQ multiplex PCR; TCRdb lists only in-frame clones, some missing. The sample contains about 2 million clones, 85% to 95% of which appear only once. Sequences were obtained from naive CD4+ T cells sorted from blood. The source of these receptors is a man aged 18 to 29 in good health. Each CDR3 is given with its conserved first and last residue. The D gene is left open where the match is weak. Expanded clones are given a class, and other clones once, few, many or no size at all.

D,V,J,size,CDR3,DNA
.,TRBV7-2,TRBJ1-6,.,CASRSGQTSPLHF,TGTGCCAGCAGGTCCGGACAGACTTCACCCCTCCACTTT
.,TRBV18,TRBJ1-5,.,CASSPNENQPQHF,TGTGCCAGCTCACCCAACGAGAATCAGCCCCAGCATTTT
.,TRBV18,TRBJ1-4,.,CASSPLQPGLGDEKLFF,TGTGCCAGCTCACCACTCCAACCGGGACTAGGCGATGAAAAACTGTTTTTT
.,TRBV7-9,TRBJ2-7,.,CASSLDRTSYEQYF,TGTGCCAGCAGCTTAGACCGGACCTCCTACGAGCAGTACTTC
TRBD1,TRBV6-1,TRBJ2-1,once,CASTHRGNNEQFF,TGTGCCAGCACCCACAGGGGAAACAATGAGCAGTTCTTC
.,TRBV28,TRBJ1-6,.,CASRTWGPQNSPLHF,TGTGCCAGCAGAACGTGGGGACCGCAAAATTCACCCCTCCACTTT
.,TRBV4-1,TRBJ2-7,.,CASSPAGQPYEQYF,TGCGCCAGCAGCCCCGCCGGACAGCCCTACGAGCAGTACTTC
TRBD2,TRBV5-1,TRBJ2-7,.,CASSPGLDHYGQYF,TGCGCCAGCAGCCCGGGACTAGACCATTACGGGCAGTACTTC
TRBD1,TRBV18,TRBJ2-5,.,CASSLRDRVETQYF,TGTGCCAGCTCACTCCGGGACAGGGTTGAGACCCAGTACTTC
TRBD1,TRBV2,TRBJ2-5,.,CASTQGAVQETQYF,TGTGCCAGCACCCAGGGGGCAGTCCAAGAGACCCAGTACTTC
.,TRBV30,TRBJ2-1,once,CAWSLVRNNEQFF,TGTGCCTGGAGTCTCGTAAGGAACAATGAGCAGTTCTTC
.,TRBV28,TRBJ1-2,.,CASSLGGNGYTF,TGTGCCAGCAGTTTGGGAGGGAATGGCTACACCTTC
TRBD1,TRBV2,TRBJ1-5,.,CASREQGIGNQPQHF,TGTGCCAGCAGAGAACAGGGGATAGGGAATCAGCCCCAGCATTTT
.,TRBV7-3,TRBJ1-1,.,CASSRLPPGGNTEAFF,TGTGCCAGCAGTCGGCTACCCCCGGGCGGGAACACTGAAGCTTTCTTT
.,TRBV2,TRBJ2-3,.,CASTRDRSDTQYF,TGTGCCAGCACTAGAGACAGGTCCGATACGCAGTATTTT
.,TRBV4-3,TRBJ1-1,.,CASSQVIMNTEAFF,TGCGCCAGCAGCCAAGTTATCATGAACACTGAAGCTTTCTTT
.,TRBV7-2,TRBJ2-7,.,CASSLVYGGGTYEQYF,TGTGCCAGCAGCTTAGTCTACGGCGGAGGGACCTACGAGCAGTACTTC
TRBD1,TRBV5-1,TRBJ2-7,.,CASSLVSGGNPYEQYF,TGCGCCAGCAGCTTGGTCTCAGGGGGAAATCCCTACGAGCAGTACTTC
TRBD2,TRBV5-1,TRBJ2-1,.,CASKSGLAYNEQFF,TGCGCCAGCAAGTCGGGACTAGCTTACAATGAGCAGTTCTTC
.,TRBV29-1,TRBJ1-2,few,CSVEAPGRRGYTF,TGCAGCGTTGAAGCGCCGGGAAGGAGAGGCTACACCTTC
.,TRBV19,TRBJ1-6,.,CASSIDLSGNSPLHF,TGTGCCAGTAGTATAGATCTATCGGGGAATTCACCCCTCCACTTT
.,TRBV21-1,TRBJ2-2,.,CASRRPGGDGELFF,TGTGCCAGCAGGCGACCCGGGGGCGACGGGGAGCTGTTTTTT
.,TRBV6-1,TRBJ1-2,.,CASSEATGRYTF,TGTGCCAGCAGTGAAGCTACCGGTCGCTACACCTTC
.,TRBV7-9,TRBJ2-7,.,CASSFFTEQYF,TGTGCCAGCAGCTTTTTTACCGAGCAGTACTTC
.,TRBV2,TRBJ2-7,.,CASNTGSSYEQYF,TGTGCCAGCAATACGGGAAGCTCCTACGAGCAGTACTTC
.,TRBV18,TRBJ1-1,.,CASCLLGQAEAFF,TGTGCCAGCTGCCTCCTCGGGCAGGCAGAAGCTTTCTTT
TRBD1,TRBV7-9,TRBJ2-7,.,CASSWGQGGYEQYF,TGTGCCAGCAGCTGGGGACAGGGAGGCTACGAGCAGTACTTC
.,TRBV2,TRBJ1-5,.,CASSEQGRGHQPQHF,TGTGCCAGCAGTGAACAGGGGCGAGGACATCAGCCCCAGCATTTT
.,TRBV11-1,TRBJ1-1,.,CASSLGRHMNTEAFF,TGTGCCAGCAGCTTAGGTCGACACATGAACACTGAAGCTTTCTTT
TRBD2,TRBV2,TRBJ2-3,.,CASSLTSGRAHTQYF,TGTGCCAGCAGTTTGACTAGCGGGAGGGCCCATACGCAGTATTTT
.,TRBV10-2,TRBJ2-7,.,CASTDYTYEQYF,TGCGCCAGCACCGACTACACCTACGAGCAGTACTTC
.,TRBV2,TRBJ2-5,few,CASSLGQDWQETQYF,TGTGCCAGCAGTTTAGGCCAGGACTGGCAAGAGACCCAGTACTTC
.,TRBV7-2,TRBJ2-1,.,CASSLEGLNEQFF,TGTGCCAGCAGCTTAGAGGGGTTGAATGAGCAGTTCTTC
.,TRBV5-5,TRBJ2-5,.,CASSLQGQLGETQYF,TGTGCCAGCAGCTTGCAGGGGCAGCTGGGGGAGACCCAGTACTTC
TRBD2,TRBV7-3,TRBJ2-1,.,CASSSQGGAYNEQFF,TGTGCCAGCAGCTCCCAGGGAGGGGCCTACAATGAGCAGTTCTTC
.,TRBV2,TRBJ2-2,.,CASSLSNTGELFF,TGTGCCAGCAGTCTGTCGAACACCGGGGAGCTGTTTTTT
.,TRBV27,TRBJ1-1,.,CASSPKEGGNTEAFF,TGTGCCAGCAGTCCTAAGGAAGGGGGTAACACTGAAGCTTTCTTT
.,TRBV6-1,TRBJ2-7,.,CASSEALREQYF,TGTGCCAGCAGTGAAGCCCTCCGCGAGCAGTACTTC
.,TRBV11-2,TRBJ2-7,once,CASSKAGVEQYF,TGTGCCAGCAGCAAAGCAGGGGTCGAGCAGTACTTC
.,TRBV27,TRBJ2-7,.,CASSFNELYEQYF,TGTGCCAGCAGTTTTAACGAGCTGTACGAGCAGTACTTC
.,TRBV7-9,TRBJ2-5,.,CASSLGAGAYQETQYF,TGTGCCAGCAGCTTAGGCGCGGGGGCCTACCAAGAGACCCAGTACTTC
.,TRBV29-1,TRBJ2-5,many,CSVLAGPTGTQYF,TGCAGCGTCCTCGCGGGACCGACGGGGACCCAGTACTTC
.,TRBV5-4,TRBJ1-2,.,CASSLTGRDNYGYTF,TGTGCCAGCAGCTTGACCGGGAGGGATAACTATGGCTACACCTTC
.,TRBV5-5,TRBJ2-7,.,CASSPTGVSSYEQYF,TGTGCCAGCAGCCCCACGGGCGTAAGCTCCTACGAGCAGTACTTC
.,TRBV5-4,TRBJ2-7,.,CASSLALGDEQYF,TGTGCCAGCAGCTTAGCACTGGGCGACGAGCAGTACTTC
TRBD2,TRBV5-1,TRBJ2-5,once,CASSSLASGDQETQYF,TGCGCCAGCAGCTCGCTGGCTAGCGGGGACCAGGAGACCCAGTACTTC
.,TRBV16,TRBJ1-4,.,CASSLFLGTNEKLFF,TGTGCCAGCAGCCTGTTTCTCGGTACTAATGAAAAACTGTTTTTT
.,TRBV10-1,TRBJ1-5,many,CASRYSNQPQHF,TGCGCGAGCCGCTATAGCAATCAGCCCCAGCATTTT
.,TRBV7-2,TRBJ1-5,.,CASSYTDYSNQPQHF,TGTGCCAGCAGCTACACGGACTATAGCAATCAGCCCCAGCATTTT
TRBD1,TRBV6-5,TRBJ2-7,once,CASSYLRTGRYEQYF,TGTGCCAGCAGTTACCTCCGGACAGGGCGGTACGAGCAGTACTTC
.,TRBV11-2,TRBJ1-3,.,CASSPLPAQNSGNTIYF,TGTGCCAGCAGCCCCCTCCCCGCTCAGAACTCTGGAAACACCATATATTTT
.,TRBV9,TRBJ1-1,.,CASSLTGTPYTEAFF,TGTGCCAGCAGCTTAACCGGGACACCCTACACTGAAGCTTTCTTT
TRBD1,TRBV5-1,TRBJ1-6,.,CASSPGTGHSPLHF,TGCGCCAGCAGCCCCGGGACAGGCCATTCACCCCTCCACTTT